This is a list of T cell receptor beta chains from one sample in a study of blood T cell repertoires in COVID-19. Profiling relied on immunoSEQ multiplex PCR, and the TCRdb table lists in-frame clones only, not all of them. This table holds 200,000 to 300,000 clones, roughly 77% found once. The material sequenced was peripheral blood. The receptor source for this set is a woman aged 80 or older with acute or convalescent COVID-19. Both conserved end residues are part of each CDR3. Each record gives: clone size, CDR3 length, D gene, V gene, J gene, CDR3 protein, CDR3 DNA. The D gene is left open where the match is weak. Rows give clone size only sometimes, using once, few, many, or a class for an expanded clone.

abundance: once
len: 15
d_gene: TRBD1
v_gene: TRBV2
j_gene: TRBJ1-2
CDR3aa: CASSVLDRGQFGYTF
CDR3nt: TGTGCCAGCAGTGTGTTGGACAGGGGGCAATTTGGCTACACCTTC

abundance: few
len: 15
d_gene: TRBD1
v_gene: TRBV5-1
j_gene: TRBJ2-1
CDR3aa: CASSLGTADYNEQFF
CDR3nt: TGCGCCAGCAGCTTAGGGACAGCGGACTACAATGAGCAGTTCTTC

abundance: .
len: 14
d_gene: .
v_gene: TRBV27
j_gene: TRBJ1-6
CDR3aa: CASSLRQGNSPLHF
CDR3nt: TGTGCCAGCAGTTTACGGCAGGGGAATTCACCCCTCCACTTT

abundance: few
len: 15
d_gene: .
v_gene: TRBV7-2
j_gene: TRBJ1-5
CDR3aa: CASSFRGTSNQPQHF
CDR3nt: TGTGCCAGCAGCTTCAGGGGAACCAGCAATCAGCCCCAGCATTTT

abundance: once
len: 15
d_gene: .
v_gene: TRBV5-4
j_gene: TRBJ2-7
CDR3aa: CASSLGGASGYEQYF
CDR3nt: TGTGCCAGCAGCTTGGGCGGCGCGTCGGGCTACGAGCAGTACTTC

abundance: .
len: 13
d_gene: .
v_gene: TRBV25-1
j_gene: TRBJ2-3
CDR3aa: CASRLPSTDTQYF
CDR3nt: TGTGCCAGCAGACTCCCGAGCACAGATACGCAGTATTTT

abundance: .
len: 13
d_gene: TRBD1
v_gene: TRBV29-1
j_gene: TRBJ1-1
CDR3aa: CSTQTGGRTEAFF
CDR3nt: TGCAGCACCCAAACAGGGGGAAGAACTGAAGCTTTCTTT

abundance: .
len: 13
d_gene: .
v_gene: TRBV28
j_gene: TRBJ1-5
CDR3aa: CASSPGSNQPQHF
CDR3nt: TGTGCCAGCAGTCCAGGGAGCAATCAGCCCCAGCATTTT

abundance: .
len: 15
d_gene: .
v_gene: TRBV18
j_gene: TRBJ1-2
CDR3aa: CASSPVGAGSFGYTF
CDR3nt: TGTGCCAGCTCACCGGTGGGTGCAGGGTCTTTTGGCTACACCTTC

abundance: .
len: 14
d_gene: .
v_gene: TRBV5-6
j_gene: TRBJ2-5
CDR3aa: CASSLVGPQETQYF
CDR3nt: TGTGCCAGCAGCTTGGTGGGGCCACAAGAGACCCAGTACTTC

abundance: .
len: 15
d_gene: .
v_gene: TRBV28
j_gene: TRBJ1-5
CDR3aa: CASTRGGQQNQPQHF
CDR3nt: TGTGCCAGCACTCGAGGAGGACAGCAGAATCAGCCCCAGCATTTT

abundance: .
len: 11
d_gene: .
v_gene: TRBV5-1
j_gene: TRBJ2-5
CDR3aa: CASSSKETQYF
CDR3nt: TGCGCCAGCAGCTCCAAAGAGACCCAGTACTTC

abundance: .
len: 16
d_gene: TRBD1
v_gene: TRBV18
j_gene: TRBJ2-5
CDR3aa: CASSPPQGAAQETQYF
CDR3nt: TGTGCCAGCTCACCTCCACAGGGGGCTGCACAAGAGACCCAGTACTTC

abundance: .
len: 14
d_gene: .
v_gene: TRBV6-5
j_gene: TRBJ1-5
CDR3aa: CASSSSPFSEGQHF
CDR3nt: TGTGCCAGCAGTTCCTCCCCTTTCTCCGAGGGCCAGCATTTT

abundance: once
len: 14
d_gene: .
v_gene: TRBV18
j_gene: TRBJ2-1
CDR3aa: CASSPNERNNEQFF
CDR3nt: TGTGCCAGCTCACCTAATGAGAGAAACAATGAGCAGTTCTTC

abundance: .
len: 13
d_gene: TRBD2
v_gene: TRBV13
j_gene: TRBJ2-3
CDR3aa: CASSRRGADTQYF
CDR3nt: TGTGCCAGCAGCCGTCGGGGGGCAGATACGCAGTATTTT

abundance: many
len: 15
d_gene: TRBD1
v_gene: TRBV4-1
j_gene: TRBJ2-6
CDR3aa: CASSPTGLGANVLTF
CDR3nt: TGCGCCAGCAGTCCGACAGGGTTAGGGGCCAACGTCCTGACTTTC

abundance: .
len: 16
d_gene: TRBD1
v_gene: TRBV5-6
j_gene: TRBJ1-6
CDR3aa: CASSLGYRGRNSPLHF
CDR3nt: TGTGCCAGCAGCTTGGGGTACAGGGGTAGAAATTCACCCCTCCACTTT

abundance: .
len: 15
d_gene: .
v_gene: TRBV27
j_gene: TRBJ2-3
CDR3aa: CASSLVGATTDTQYF
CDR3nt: TGTGCCAGCAGTTTAGTGGGAGCGACCACAGATACGCAGTATTTT

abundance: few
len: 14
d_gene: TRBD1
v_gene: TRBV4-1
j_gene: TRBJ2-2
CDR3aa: CASSQDRGRGELFF
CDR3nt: TGCGCCAGCAGCCAAGACAGGGGGCGCGGGGAGCTGTTTTTT

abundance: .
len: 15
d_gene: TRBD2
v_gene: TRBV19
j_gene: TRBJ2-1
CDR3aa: CASMGRGGSYNEQFF
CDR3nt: TGTGCCAGTATGGGGCGGGGGGGCTCCTACAATGAGCAGTTCTTC

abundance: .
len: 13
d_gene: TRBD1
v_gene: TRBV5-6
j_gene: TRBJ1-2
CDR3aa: CASSPGQSYGYTF
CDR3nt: TGTGCCAGCAGCCCGGGACAGAGCTATGGCTACACCTTC

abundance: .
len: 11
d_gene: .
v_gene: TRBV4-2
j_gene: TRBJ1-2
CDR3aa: CASSQAYGYTF
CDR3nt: TGTGCCAGCAGCCAAGCGTATGGCTACACCTTC

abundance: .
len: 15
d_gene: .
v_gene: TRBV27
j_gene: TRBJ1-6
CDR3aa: CASSQGRVFGSPLHF
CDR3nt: TGTGCCAGCAGCCAAGGTCGGGTGTTCGGTTCACCCCTCCACTTT

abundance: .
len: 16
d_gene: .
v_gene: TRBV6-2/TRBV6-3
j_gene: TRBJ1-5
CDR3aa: CASSGGLSLGNQPQHF
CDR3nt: TGTGCCAGCAGTGGGGGACTCTCATTGGGCAATCAGCCCCAGCATTTT